The TCR beta chain under discussion was sequenced for a study of neoadjuvant nivolumab and ipilimumab in lung cancer. This clone came up once. Data came from immunoSEQ multiplex PCR; TCRdb stores just in-frame clones and leaves some out. The sample records about 17,000 clones, more than 70% being singletons. CDR1 is SNHLY and CDR2 is FYNNEI in the germline V gene. Germline trimming cut 7 bases from V and 12 bases from J; bases unmatched to any gene: 16. CDR3 size: 14 residues. This TCR came from an adult with non-small cell lung cancer. This sequence joins TRBV2 and TRBJ1-1; 8 bases fit TRBD1. Sequences were derived from tumor tissue, sampled after neoadjuvant nivolumab, alone or with ipilimumab, at or shortly before surgery. CDR3: CASNDRGWGSVTFF. Here the CDR3 DNA reads TGTGCCAGCAACGACAGGGGCTGGGGGTCCGTAACTTTCTTT.